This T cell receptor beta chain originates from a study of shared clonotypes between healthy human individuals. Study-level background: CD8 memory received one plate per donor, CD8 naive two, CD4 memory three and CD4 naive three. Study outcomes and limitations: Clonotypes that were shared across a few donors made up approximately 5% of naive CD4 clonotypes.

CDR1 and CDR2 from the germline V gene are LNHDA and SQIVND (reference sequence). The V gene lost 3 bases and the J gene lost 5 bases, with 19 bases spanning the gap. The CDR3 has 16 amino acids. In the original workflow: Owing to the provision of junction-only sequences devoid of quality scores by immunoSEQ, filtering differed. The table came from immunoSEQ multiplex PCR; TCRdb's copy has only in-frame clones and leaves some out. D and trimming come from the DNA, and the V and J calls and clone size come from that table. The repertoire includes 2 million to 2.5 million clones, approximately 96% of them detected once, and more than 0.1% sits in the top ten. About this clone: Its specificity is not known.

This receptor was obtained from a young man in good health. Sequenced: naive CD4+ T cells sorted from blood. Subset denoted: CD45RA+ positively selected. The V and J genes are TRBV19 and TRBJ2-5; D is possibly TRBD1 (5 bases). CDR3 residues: CASSMGRLEIGETQYF. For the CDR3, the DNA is TGTGCCAGTAGTATGGGGCGGCTGGAGATCGGGGAGACCCAGTACTTC.